Listed below are T cell receptor beta chains from one sample, sequenced in a study of blood T cells in healthy people across ages. TCRdb recomputed calls from the 5' RACE reads with MiXCR, one row per CDR3 protein. The sample yields 600,000 to 1,000,000 distinct CDR3 sequences, 58% seen once. The sequenced sample was blood. The origin of the receptors is a man in his thirties or forties in good health. The CDR3 runs from the conserved cysteine through the conserved F or W.

J | V | CDR3
- | TRBV6-2/TRBV6-3 | CASSGTSGRLYEQYF
TRBJ2-1 | TRBV7-8 | CASSLLDGLSYNEQFF
TRBJ2-5 | TRBV5-4 | CASSSQGAVETQYF
TRBJ2-1 | TRBV7-9 | CASSSSGWTRRIIYNEQFF
TRBJ2-3 | TRBV6-2/TRBV6-3 | CASSPTVTRGTDTQYF
TRBJ1-1 | TRBV30 | CAWNRGRTEAFF
TRBJ1-2 | TRBV25-1 | CASSWAENYGYTF
TRBJ2-7 | TRBV20-1 | CSGTGIGSYEQYF
TRBJ1-2 | TRBV7-9 | CASSLVGQGRSYTF
TRBJ2-3 | TRBV7-7 | CASSRDFFTDTQYF
TRBJ2-5 | TRBV7-9 | CASSLVQAEQETQYF
TRBJ2-6 | TRBV9 | CASSVVSSTGANVLTF
TRBJ2-1 | TRBV27 | CASMTGAIYNEQFF
TRBJ2-3 | TRBV5-1 | CASTTSGRIRGTDTQYF
TRBJ2-7 | TRBV30 | CAWSVQVQQYF
TRBJ2-3 | TRBV6-2/TRBV6-3 | CASSYSTPTPQYF
TRBJ2-1 | TRBV20-1 | CSARAPRAESSYSEQFF
TRBJ2-1 | TRBV10-3 | CAISESGGYNEQFF
- | TRBV29-1 | CSFVSLAGETQYF
TRBJ2-1 | TRBV28 | CASSLRQGIDEQFF
TRBJ1-4 | TRBV7-2 | CASSATGDGLVEKLFF
- | TRBV9 | CASSSTVNEQYF
TRBJ2-1 | TRBV5-1 | CASSEGSNEQFF
TRBJ2-3 | TRBV6-5 | CASSYGGITDTQYF
TRBJ1-6 | TRBV6-6 | CASRRQENSPLHF
TRBJ2-1 | TRBV7-2 | CASSYQLNSEQFF
TRBJ2-1 | TRBV12-3/TRBV12-4 | CASRAAVGGGHYNEQFF
TRBJ1-2 | TRBV10-3 | CAISVSSWGGEHNQGYTF
TRBJ1-6 | TRBV4-3 | CASSRLLGGISPLHF
TRBJ2-4 | TRBV7-9 | CASSFSREKNIQYF
TRBJ2-1 | TRBV6-2/TRBV6-3 | CATYSGNEQFF
TRBJ2-3 | TRBV20-1 | CSASPLSGYTDTQYF
TRBJ2-1 | TRBV21-1 | CASSKGVREEQFF
TRBJ1-1 | TRBV7-2 | CASSLYGNTEAFF
TRBJ1-2 | TRBV11-2 | CASSSQTGVGYGYTF
TRBJ2-3 | TRBV10-3 | CAISVYSTGGSADTQYF
TRBJ2-5 | TRBV4-2 | CASSQPGTRGTQYF
TRBJ2-5 | TRBV21-1 | CASSTYDLAGGPNEQYF
TRBJ2-1 | TRBV20-1 | CSARDPPNNEQFF
TRBJ1-1 | TRBV25-1 | CANGHQNAEAFF
TRBJ2-5 | TRBV7-2 | CASSFGMSAYEQYF